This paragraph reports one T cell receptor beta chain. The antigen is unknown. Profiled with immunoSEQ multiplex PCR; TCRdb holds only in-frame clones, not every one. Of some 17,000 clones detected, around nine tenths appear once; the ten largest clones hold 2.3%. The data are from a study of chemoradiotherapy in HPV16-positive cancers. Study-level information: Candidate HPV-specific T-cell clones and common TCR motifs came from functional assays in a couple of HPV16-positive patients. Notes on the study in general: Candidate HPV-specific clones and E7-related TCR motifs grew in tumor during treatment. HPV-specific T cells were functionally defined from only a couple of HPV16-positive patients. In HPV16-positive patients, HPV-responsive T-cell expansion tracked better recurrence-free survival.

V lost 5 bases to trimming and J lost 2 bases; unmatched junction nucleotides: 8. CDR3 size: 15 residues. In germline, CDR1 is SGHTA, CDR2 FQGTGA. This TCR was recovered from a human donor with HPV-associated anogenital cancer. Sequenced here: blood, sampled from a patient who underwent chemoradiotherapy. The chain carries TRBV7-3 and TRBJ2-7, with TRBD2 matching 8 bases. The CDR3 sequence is CASSPRGGTAYEQYF. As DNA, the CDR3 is TGTGCCAGCAGCCCCCGCGGGGGGACCGCCTACGAGCAGTACTTC. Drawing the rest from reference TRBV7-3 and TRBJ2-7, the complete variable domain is GAGVSQTPSNKVTEKGKYVELRCDPISGHTALYWYRQSLGQGPEFLIYFQGTGAADDSGLPNDRFFAVRPEGSVSTLKIQRTERGDSAVYLCASSPRGGTAYEQYFGPGTRLTVT.